This entry lists 23 T cell receptor beta chains sequenced from one sample in a study of shared clonotypes between healthy human individuals. Using immunoSEQ multiplex PCR, the repertoire was profiled, and TCRdb retains in-frame clones only, with some absent. Of roughly 1 million clones in the sample, roughly 70% were seen once. Sequenced material: memory CD4+ T cells sorted from blood. As to subset: CD45RA-negative fraction. The receptors shown here come from a man in his late teens or twenties in good health.

J is TRBJ2-6 and V is TRBV5-6; 7 positions agree with TRBD1. The germline V gene encodes CDR1 SGHDT and CDR2 YYEEEE. With 1 base clipped from V and 0 bases from J, the junction kept 7 bases outside the gene matches. The CDR3 loop spans 18 amino acids. Written as DNA, the CDR3 is TGTGCCAGCAGCTTGTCAAGGGGGCATACCTCTGGGGCCAACGTCCTGACTTTC. This sequence encodes CASSLSRGHTSGANVLTF.

This clone was found once. This chain uses TRBV18 with TRBJ1-5; TRBD1 is a possible D gene (5 bases). CDR3 length: 14 amino acids. Germline V CDR1 and CDR2: KGHSH, LQKENI. V lost 4 bases and J lost 2, with 9 bases in between. CDR3 residues: CASSRDGGNQPQHF. The DNA for the CDR3 is TGTGCCAGCTCACGGGACGGCGGCAATCAGCCCCAGCATTTT.

The V call is TRBV19, the J call TRBJ2-1, with 9 bases fitting TRBD1. V shed 3 bases and J 9 bases; nucleotides not matched to a gene: 9. The CDR3 sequence is 15 residues long. The germline gives CDR1 LNHDA, CDR2 SQIVND (reference sequence). The CDR3 DNA sequence: TGTGCCAGTAGTATTGGGACAGGGATCTTAGGTGAGCAGTTCTTC. This gives the protein CASSIGTGILGEQFF.

The rearrangement uses TRBV30 and TRBJ2-6, with TRBD1 as a possible D gene (6 bases). Trimming removed 5 bases from V and 0 bases from J, with 8 bases in between. Germline CDR1 and CDR2: GTSNPN and SVGIG (reference sequence). The CDR3 is made up of 14 amino acids. This CDR3 is CAWGGSSGANVLTF. DNA of the CDR3: TGTGCCTGGGGGGGCTCCTCTGGGGCCAACGTCCTGACTTTC.

V and J are TRBV7-6 and TRBJ2-1; possible D gene TRBD1, 7 bases. The ends were cut back, 0 bases at V and 4 bases at J, with 10 bases in the middle. Germline V gene lookup returns CDR1 SGHVS and CDR2 FNYEAQ. This CDR3 contains 15 residues. In DNA, the CDR3 is TGTGCCAGCAGCTTAGCCCAGGGGGGATACAATGAGCAGTTCTTC. Translating gives CASSLAQGGYNEQFF.

A remark on this clone: The identical CDR3 is also encoded by other nucleotide sequences in the sample. This sequence joins TRBV18 and TRBJ2-5; D perhaps matches TRBD2 (5 bases). CDR3 length: 12 amino acids. Per the germline V gene, CDR1 is KGHSH and CDR2 is LQKENI. V lost 6 bases to trimming and J lost 5 bases, with 10 bases between them. The CDR3 loop is CASSPSRETQYF. The CDR3 nucleotides are TGTGCCAGCTCCCCTAGCCGGGAGACCCAGTACTTC.

The rearrangement uses TRBV19 and TRBJ2-1; the D is unclear. V gave up 4 bases and J gave up 1 base, with 8 bases separating them. Germline V gives CDR1 LNHDA, CDR2 SQIVND (reference sequence). The CDR3 is 14 amino acids. Here the CDR3 DNA reads TGTGCCAGTAGTACCACCGGGTCCTACAATGAGCAGTTCTTC. Translating it yields CASSTTGSYNEQFF.

The chain joins TRBV10-3 to TRBJ2-3, with a possible D match to TRBD1 (6 bases). This CDR3 spans 14 amino acids. Deletions cut 10 bases from V and 2 bases from J, with 16 bases between. CDR1 ENHRY and CDR2 SYGVKD come from the germline V gene. Here the CDR3 reads CATRRDTNTDTQYF. CDR3 nucleotide sequence: TGTGCCACCAGACGGGACACCAACACAGATACGCAGTATTTT.

The chain carries TRBV9 and TRBJ1-1; a possible D gene is TRBD1 (5 bases). The germline CDR1 and CDR2 sequences are SGDLS and YYNGEE. The V gene lost 1 base and the J gene lost 9 bases, with 10 bases spanning the gap. This CDR3 spans 12 amino acids. CDR3 nucleotide sequence: TGTGCCAGCAGCGTATACGGGGCGAAAGCTTTCTTT. Protein: CASSVYGAKAFF.

V usage is TRBV7-2 and J usage is TRBJ1-2; a possible D gene is TRBD1 (5 bases). This CDR3 is 13 amino acids long. Per the germline V gene, CDR1 is SGHTA and CDR2 is FQGNSA. Trimming stripped 5 bases from V and 7 bases from J, with 14 bases between. The CDR3 loop is CASSPRVSGGYTF. CDR3 sequence (DNA): TGTGCCAGCAGCCCCAGGGTGTCAGGTGGCTACACCTTC.

This chain uses TRBV9 with TRBJ2-3; 8 bases fit TRBD2. The CDR3 has 16 residues. With 4 bases clipped from V and 2 bases from J, the junction kept 9 bases outside the gene matches. The germline V gene encodes CDR1 SGDLS and CDR2 YYNGEE. Here the CDR3 reads CASSSRYSGTTDTQYF. DNA for the CDR3: TGTGCCAGCAGCTCCCGGTATAGCGGGACCACAGATACGCAGTATTTT.

This clone has more than one count but fewer than ten. A read error may explain this, as a much larger clone is one base away. The same CDR3 also results from other DNA sequences found in this sample. J is TRBJ2-1 and V is TRBV12-5, with D unresolved. This CDR3 contains 12 residues. With 1 base removed from V and 5 bases from J, the gap between germline ends came to 3 bases. The germline V gene encodes CDR1 LGHNT and CDR2 FRNRAP. This CDR3 reads CASGLGHNEQFF. CDR3 DNA sequence: TGTGCTAGTGGTTTGGGACACAATGAGCAGTTCTTC. Looking up the rest from reference TRBV12-5 and TRBJ2-1 gives the full variable domain: DARVTQTPRHKVTEMGQEVTMRCQPILGHNTVFWYRQTMMQGLELLAYFRNRAPLDDSGMPKDRFSAEMPDATLATLKIQPSEPRDSAVYFCASGLGHNEQFFGPGTRLTVL.

This chain connects TRBV28 to TRBJ1-1; D is undetermined. CDR1 is MDHEN, CDR2 SYDVKM, per germline. V lost 4 bases to trimming and J lost 6 bases, with 12 bases between them. The CDR3 spans 13 residues. The CDR3 sequence is CASSSSNGAEAFF. As DNA, the CDR3 is TGTGCCAGCAGTTCCTCGAACGGCGCTGAAGCTTTCTTT.

This chain uses TRBV9 with TRBJ1-2; 7 nucleotides align to TRBD1. This CDR3 is built from 14 residues. Germline CDR1 and CDR2: SGDLS and YYNGEE. V lost 2 bases, J lost 8 bases, and 9 bases stayed unmatched. The CDR3 nucleotides are TGTGCCAGCAGCGTTGACAACAGGGGCAGAGGCTACACCTTC. Protein sequence: CASSVDNRGRGYTF. Using reference TRBV9 and TRBJ1-2 for the parts outside the CDR3, the full variable domain is DSGVTQTPKHLITATGQRVTLRCSPRSGDLSVYWYQQSLDQGLQFLIQYYNGEERAKGNILERFSAQQFPDLHSELNLSSLELGDSALYFCASSVDNRGRGYTFGSGTRLTVV.

This clone was observed a few times. This chain joins TRBV5-1 and TRBJ1-2, with TRBD1 matching over 9 bases. This CDR3 spans 15 amino acids. With V trimmed by 4 bases and J by 4 bases, 8 bases remained unmatched. From germline, CDR1 is SGHRS and CDR2 YFSETQ. CDR3 loop: CASSRGGTGSYGYTF. The CDR3 coding sequence is TGCGCCAGCAGCCGAGGAGGGACAGGGAGCTATGGCTACACCTTC.

This clone appeared once. The chain links TRBV27 to TRBJ2-5; no clear D. The CDR3 runs 15 residues. Germline V gene lookup returns CDR1 MNHEY and CDR2 SMNVEV (reference sequence). Deletions cut 2 bases from V and 5 bases from J, with 15 bases between. The CDR3: CASSLRSSTQETQYF. The CDR3 DNA reads as TGTGCCAGCAGTTTAAGGTCCTCAACCCAGGAGACCCAGTACTTC.

The chain is built from TRBV11-2 and TRBJ2-1; perhaps TRBD2 as D (6 bases). The germline V gene has CDR1 SGHAT and CDR2 FQNNGV. The V gene lost 0 bases and the J gene lost 7 bases, with 10 bases spanning the gap. The CDR3 covers 14 residues. Written as DNA, the CDR3 is TGTGCCAGCAGCTTAGAGCGACTAGGAAATGAGCAGTTCTTC. As protein: CASSLERLGNEQFF.

The chain is built from TRBV9 and TRBJ2-7, with 8 nucleotides matching TRBD1. V trimming: 4 bases; J trimming: 5 bases; junction bases outside the gene matches: 14. CDR1 and CDR2 from the germline V gene are SGDLS and YYNGEE. This CDR3 spans 16 amino acids. The chain's CDR3 is CASSSLTGDLGDEQYF. In DNA form, the CDR3 reads TGTGCCAGCAGCTCATTGACAGGGGACCTGGGCGACGAGCAGTACTTC.

This rearrangement joins TRBV18 to TRBJ2-2; no firm D call. There are 14 residues in the CDR3. Germline lookup yields CDR1 KGHSH and CDR2 LQKENI. V shed 3 bases and J shed 4 bases, with 9 bases lying between them. CDR3 nucleotides: TGTGCCAGCTCACCTCCAGCCATCACCGGGGAGCTGTTTTTT. Its protein product is CASSPPAITGELFF.

This clone showed up just once. This rearrangement joins TRBV6-5 to TRBJ2-3; maybe TRBD2 (6 bases). The CDR3 sequence is 15 residues long. Germline CDR1 and CDR2: MNHEY and SVGAGI. Trimming stripped 6 bases from V and 5 bases from J, with 18 bases between. The CDR3 bases are TGTGCCAGCAGACTGGGTGGCCTGGGAGGAGATACGCAGTATTTT. The encoded protein is CASRLGGLGGDTQYF.

The chain has TRBV5-1 and TRBJ2-1, with TRBD2 identical over 9 bases. CDR3 length: 17 amino acids. V was pared by 0 bases and J by 1 base, with 5 bases of the junction left unmatched. Germline V gene sequence: CDR1 SGHRS, CDR2 YFSETQ. The CDR3, as DNA: TGCGCCAGCAGCTTGGCCGTAGCGGGGGTATCCTACAATGAGCAGTTCTTC. Encoded protein: CASSLAVAGVSYNEQFF.

The rearrangement uses TRBV2 and TRBJ1-6; no clear D gene. Germline V gene lookup returns CDR1 SNHLY and CDR2 FYNNEI. This CDR3 spans 14 amino acids. V lost 4 bases and J lost 5, with 9 bases in between. The CDR3 DNA follows: TGTGCCAGCAGTGTTGGGCAGGATAATTCACCCCTCCACTTT. This codes for CASSVGQDNSPLHF.

This clone showed up just once. The sample has other DNA sequences that encode this CDR3 too. The chain links TRBV5-1 to TRBJ2-1; D unclear. The CDR3 sequence is 11 residues long. The V gene lost 3 bases and the J gene lost 9 bases, with 7 bases spanning the gap. Germline lookup yields CDR1 SGHRS and CDR2 YFSETQ. The CDR3 DNA reads TGCGCCAGCAGCTCGTCCCGTGAGCAGTTCTTC. Protein sequence: CASSSSREQFF.